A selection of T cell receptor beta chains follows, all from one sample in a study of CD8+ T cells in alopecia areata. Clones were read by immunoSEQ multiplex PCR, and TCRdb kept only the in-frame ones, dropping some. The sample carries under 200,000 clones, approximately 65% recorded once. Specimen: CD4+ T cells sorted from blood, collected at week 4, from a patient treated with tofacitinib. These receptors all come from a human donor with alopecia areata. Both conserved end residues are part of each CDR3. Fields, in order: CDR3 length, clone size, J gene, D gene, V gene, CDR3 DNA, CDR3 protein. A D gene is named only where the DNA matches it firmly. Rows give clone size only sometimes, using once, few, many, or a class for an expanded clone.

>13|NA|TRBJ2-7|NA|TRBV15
TGTGCCACCAGCAGAGACGGCTCCTACGAGCAGTACTTC
CATSRDGSYEQYF
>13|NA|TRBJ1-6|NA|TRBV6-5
TGTGCTAGCGCGGGTCTGGTGGATTCACCCCTCCACTTT
CASAGLVDSPLHF
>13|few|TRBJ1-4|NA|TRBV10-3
TGTGCCATCAGTGGACAGAACGATGAAAAACTGTTTTTT
CAISGQNDEKLFF
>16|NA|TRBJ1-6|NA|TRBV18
TGTGCCAGCTCACGCCTCCGACAGGCTGATAATTCACCCCTCCACTTT
CASSRLRQADNSPLHF
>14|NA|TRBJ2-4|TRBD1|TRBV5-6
TGTGCCAGCAGCTTGGAACAGGGGGCGGACATTCAGTACTTC
CASSLEQGADIQYF
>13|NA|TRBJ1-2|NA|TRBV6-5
TGTGCCAGCACGGCAGGGGAGGACTATGGCTACACCTTC
CASTAGEDYGYTF
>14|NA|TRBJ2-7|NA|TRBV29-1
TGCAGCGTCGTGACGATGACAGGCTCCTACGAGCAGTACTTC
CSVVTMTGSYEQYF
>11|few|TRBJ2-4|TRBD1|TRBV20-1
TGCAGTGCTAGGACCGGGGACAGTCAGTACTTC
CSARTGDSQYF
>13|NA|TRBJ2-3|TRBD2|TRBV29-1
TGCAGCGTTGCGGGGAGGGCGACAGATACGCAGTATTTT
CSVAGRATDTQYF
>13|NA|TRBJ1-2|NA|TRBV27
TGTGCCAGCAGACTGACAGCTAACTATGGCTACACCTTC
CASRLTANYGYTF
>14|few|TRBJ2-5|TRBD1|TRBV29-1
TGCAGCGTTGAAGATATCAGGGGGCAAGAGACCCAGTACTTC
CSVEDIRGQETQYF
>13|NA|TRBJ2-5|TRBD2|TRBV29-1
TGCAGCGTGACTAGCGGGGGAGCGGGTACCCAGTACTTC
CSVTSGGAGTQYF
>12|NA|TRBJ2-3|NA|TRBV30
TGTGCCTGGAAAGGGAGCACAGATACGCAGTATTTT
CAWKGSTDTQYF
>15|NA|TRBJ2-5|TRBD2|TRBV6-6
TGTGCCAGCAGTTACTTTCGGGACTATCAAGAGACCCAGTACTTC
CASSYFRDYQETQYF
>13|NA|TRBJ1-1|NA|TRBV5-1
TGCGCCAGCAGCTCTGACGGTGGTTTTGAAGCTTTCTTT
CASSSDGGFEAFF
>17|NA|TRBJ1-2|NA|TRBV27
TGTGCCAGCAGTTCCACCCCGGGAACCTTGAGTGTCTATGGCTACACCTTC
CASSSTPGTLSVYGYTF
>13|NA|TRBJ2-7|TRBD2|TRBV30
TGTGCCTGGAGTGCGGGGGGCTCCTACGAGCAGTACTTC
CAWSAGGSYEQYF